The 2 T cell receptor beta chains given below trace back to one sample, sequenced in a study of OX40 agonist ivuxolimab in advanced cancers. Sequenced by immunoSEQ multiplex PCR; TCRdb stores in-frame clones only, minus some. The sample carries some 57,000 clones, almost 85% recorded once. Material: CD4+ or CD8+ T cells sorted from blood, obtained in a trial of the OX40 agonist ivuxolimab. These receptors were taken from an adult with an advanced solid tumor such as melanoma, head and neck, liver or kidney cancer.

The chain is built from TRBV9 and TRBJ2-5; 7 nucleotides match TRBD1. V trimming: 4 bases; J trimming: 1 base; junction bases outside the gene matches: 4. This CDR3 comprises 14 residues. From germline, CDR1 is SGDLS and CDR2 YYNGEE. Written as DNA, the CDR3 is TGTGCCAGCAGCCCGGGGACAGCCCAAGAGACCCAGTACTTC. Translated, it gives CASSPGTAQETQYF.

The chain recombines TRBV7-9 with TRBJ2-7; D ambiguous. CDR3 length: 14 residues. The germline V gene has CDR1 SEHNR and CDR2 FQNEAQ (reference sequence). Trimming shortened V by 5 bases and J by 0 bases, and 11 bases separated the two germline ends. Written as DNA, the CDR3 is TGTGCCAGCAGCCCACCGGGTAGCTCCTACGAGCAGTACTTC. This translates into CASSPPGSSYEQYF. The variable domain in full, with the rest retrieved from reference TRBV7-9 and TRBJ2-7, is DTGVSQNPRHKITKRGQNVTFRCDPISEHNRLYWYRQTLGQGPEFLTYFQNEAQLEKSRLLSDRFSAERPKGSFSTLEIQRTEQGDSAMYLCASSPPGSSYEQYFGPGTRLTVT.